This passage covers 20 T cell receptor beta chains from one sample sequenced in a study of siplizumab effects on memory and regulatory T cells. The table came from immunoSEQ multiplex PCR; TCRdb's copy has only in-frame clones and leaves some out. The sample lists about 100,000 clones, about 91% occurring once. Sequenced: CD4+ T cells sorted from blood. The origin of the receptors is a human donor in good health.

This clone was seen once. V gene TRBV5-1 combines with J gene TRBJ1-1; 9 bases are shared with TRBD1. Germline V gene data show CDR1 as SGHRS and CDR2 as YFSETQ. The CDR3 spans 15 residues. V dropped 7 bases and J dropped 1; count of bases not matched to a gene: 8. The CDR3, as DNA: TGCGCCAGCGGGGAAACAGGGGGCGCGAACACTGAAGCTTTCTTT. Translating it yields CASGETGGANTEAFF.

This clone has only one observation. This chain's CDR3 is CSASTDGYTF. For the CDR3, the DNA is TGCAGTGCTAGTACAGATGGCTACACCTTC. The rearrangement links TRBV20-1 to TRBJ1-2; D remains ambiguous. Germline CDR1 is DFQATT and CDR2 is SNEGSKA (reference sequence). CDR3 length: 10 amino acids. Trimming took off 3 bases at V and 6 bases at J, with 5 bases between the two ends.

The chain recombines TRBV6-1 with TRBJ2-5, with no clear D. V dropped 5 bases and J dropped 4 bases, with 5 bases sitting between them. Germline CDR1 is MNHNS and CDR2 is SASEGT. This CDR3 region has 11 residues. CDR3 in amino acids: CASSYAETQYF. CDR3 DNA: TGTGCCAGCAGTTACGCAGAGACCCAGTACTTC.

The chain recombines TRBV5-1 with TRBJ1-2; 7 bases are a match to TRBD1. This CDR3 has 14 amino acids. Germline values: CDR1 SGHRS, CDR2 YFSETQ. J gave up 4 bases and V 5 bases, and 8 bases lay outside the gene matches. The CDR3: CASSSGQASYGYTF. As DNA, the CDR3 is TGCGCCAGCAGTTCCGGACAGGCGAGCTATGGCTACACCTTC. Combining the CDR3 with reference TRBV5-1 and TRBJ1-2 gives the whole variable domain KAGVTQTPRYLIKTRGQQVTLSCSPISGHRSVSWYQQTPGQGLQFLFEYFSETQRNKGNFPGRFSGRQFSNSRSEMNVSTLELGDSALYLCASSSGQASYGYTFGSGTRLTVV.

The gene calls are TRBV14 and TRBJ2-3; perhaps TRBD2 as D (5 bases). CDR3 length: 16 amino acids. Per the germline V gene, CDR1 is SGHDN and CDR2 is FVKESK. Trimming stripped 1 base from V and 4 bases from J, with 15 bases between. CDR3 in DNA: TGTGCCAGCAGCCAAGTGTGGAGTGGGAGCGCAGATACGCAGTATTTT. Translation gives CASSQVWSGSADTQYF.

V and J are TRBV2 and TRBJ1-1; 7 positions match TRBD1. This CDR3 is 15 amino acids long. The V gene's germline CDR1 is SNHLY and CDR2 FYNNEI. The ends lost 4 bases at V and 4 bases at J; junction bases unmatched: 9. The CDR3 is CASSGEGAAVTEAFF. The DNA for the CDR3 is TGTGCCAGCAGTGGGGAGGGGGCGGCGGTCACTGAAGCTTTCTTT.

CDR3 sequence: CASSQVEGARGEAFF. The DNA for the CDR3 is TGCGCCAGCAGCCAAGTGGAGGGGGCGAGGGGTGAAGCTTTCTTT. V gene TRBV4-1 combines with J gene TRBJ1-1; TRBD1 agrees at 7 bases. Per the germline V gene, CDR1 is MGHRA and CDR2 is YSYEKL. The CDR3 extends over 15 amino acids. The trim removed 1 base at V and 7 bases at J, leaving 9 bases unmatched.

This clone was seen just once. The chain has TRBV7-5 and TRBJ1-5; the DNA was not compared with TRBD1, the D call given in the table. TRBV7-5 is a pseudogene locus. This CDR3 is 14 amino acids long. CDR3 loop: CVRSPGQNNQPQHF. The CDR3 DNA follows: TGTGTCAGAAGCCCGGGACAGAACAATCAGCCCCAGCATTTT.

This chain joins TRBV25-1 and TRBJ1-3, with a weak D call TRBD1 (5 bases). The CDR3 is 15 amino acids. Trimming removed 6 bases at V and 0 bases at J, with 12 bases between. CDR1 and CDR2 (germline): MGHDK, SYGVNS. The CDR3 DNA follows: TGTGCCAGCAGAGGGGACGTGAGCTCTGGAAACACCATATATTTT. It specifies CASRGDVSSGNTIYF.

In the case of this clone: In the same sample, other DNA sequences code for this CDR3. The chain couples TRBV5-1 to TRBJ1-1; tentatively, D is TRBD1 (6 bases). V was cut by 0 bases and J by 7 bases, with 7 bases left in between. The length of the CDR3 is 12 residues. CDR1 and CDR2 from the germline V gene are SGHRS and YFSETQ. CDR3 residues: CASSLVQGEAFF. CDR3 DNA sequence: TGCGCCAGCAGCTTGGTACAGGGTGAAGCTTTCTTT.

V is TRBV18 and J is TRBJ1-6; possibly TRBD1 for D (5 bases). The ends were cut back, 3 bases at V and 8 bases at J, with 11 bases in the middle. CDR3 size: 14 residues. Germline loops: CDR1 KGHSH, CDR2 LQKENI. DNA of the CDR3: TGTGCCAGCTCACCGGGGGGTGGGGATTCACCCCTCCACTTT. Its protein is CASSPGGGDSPLHF.

This chain connects TRBV15 to TRBJ1-4; maybe TRBD1 (5 bases). Germline loops: CDR1 LNHNV, CDR2 YYDKDF (reference sequence). There are 14 residues in the CDR3. Trimming took off 6 bases at V and 4 bases at J, with 12 bases between the two ends. DNA of the CDR3: TGTGCCACCAGGGGGGGATATGTTAATGAAAAACTGTTTTTT. Translation: CATRGGYVNEKLFF.

This chain joins TRBV2 and TRBJ2-6; D gene unclear. The germline gives CDR1 SNHLY, CDR2 FYNNEI. Trimming pared 6 bases from V and 0 bases from J, leaving 6 bases between. There are 14 residues in the CDR3. CDR3 sequence reads: CASRAVSGANVLTF. The CDR3 region has the DNA TGTGCCAGCAGGGCAGTCTCTGGGGCCAACGTCCTGACTTTC.

The chain links TRBV12-5 to TRBJ2-1; D is possibly TRBD1 or TRBD2 (6 bases each). Trimming shortened V by 3 bases and J by 12 bases, and 15 bases separated the two germline ends. This CDR3 spans 13 amino acids. CDR1 is LGHNT, CDR2 FRNRAP, per germline. The CDR3 protein is CASGLSGAQGQFF. The CDR3 nucleotides read TGTGCTAGTGGTTTATCGGGGGCCCAGGGGCAGTTCTTC. Supplemented by reference TRBV12-5 and TRBJ2-1, the full variable domain reads DARVTQTPRHKVTEMGQEVTMRCQPILGHNTVFWYRQTMMQGLELLAYFRNRAPLDDSGMPKDRFSAEMPDATLATLKIQPSEPRDSAVYFCASGLSGAQGQFFGPGTRLTVL.

The rearrangement links TRBV19 to TRBJ2-3; D may be TRBD1 or TRBD2 (5 bases each). CDR3 size: 13 residues. Trimming shortened V by 6 bases and J by 0 bases, and 7 bases separated the two germline ends. Germline CDR1 LNHDA, CDR2 SQIVND (reference sequence). The CDR3 DNA reads TGTGCCAGTAGGTGGGGGAGCACAGATACGCAGTATTTT. Amino acid sequence: CASRWGSTDTQYF.

This chain connects TRBV11-1 to TRBJ2-3; D gene ambiguous. This CDR3 spans 12 amino acids. Deletions cut 1 base from V and 7 bases from J, with 6 bases between. Germline CDR1 reads SGHAT; CDR2 reads FQDESV (reference sequence). The CDR3 protein is CASSLDANTQYF. The CDR3 nucleotides are TGTGCCAGCAGCTTAGACGCGAATACGCAGTATTTT.

About this clone: The junction shows a germline mismatch at one end, possibly a read error. The J gene is TRBJ1-2, the V gene TRBV4-3, with a tentative D call TRBD1 (6 bases). Germline V gene data show CDR1 as LGHNA and CDR2 as YSLEER. The CDR3 extends over 14 amino acids. Here the CDR3 reads CASSQERGVGQGFF. The CDR3 DNA follows: TGCGCCAGCAGCCAAGAAAGGGGGGTGGGGCAGGGGTTCTTC.

The V call is TRBV28, the J call TRBJ2-6, with D hard to call. The CDR3 has 16 residues. V dropped 6 bases and J dropped 2 bases, with 14 bases sitting between them. Germline lookup yields CDR1 MDHEN and CDR2 SYDVKM. CDR3 coding DNA: TGTGCCAGCAGGCCGCCGGGCATGGCTGGGGCCAACGTCCTGACTTTC. Amino acids: CASRPPGMAGANVLTF.

This clone was detected once. This chain uses TRBV7-3 with TRBJ2-2; 10 nucleotides align to TRBD2. J was trimmed by 8 bases and V by 1 base; bases with no gene match: 7. Germline CDR1 SGHTA, CDR2 FQGTGA. The CDR3 is made up of 16 amino acids. The CDR3 region is CASSLNPLAGVGELFF. CDR3 nucleotide sequence: TGTGCCAGCAGCTTAAACCCCCTAGCGGGGGTAGGGGAGCTGTTTTTT.

The rearrangement uses TRBV10-1 and TRBJ2-3; 7 nucleotides line up with TRBD2. The V gene end was trimmed by 3 bases and the J gene end by 4 bases; junction bases not matched to a gene: 7. CDR1 WNHNN and CDR2 SYGVQD come from the germline V gene (reference sequence). The CDR3 is made up of 15 amino acids. In DNA form, the CDR3 reads TGCGCCAGCAGTGAAAAGACTAGCTGGCCAGATACGCAGTATTTT. It specifies CASSEKTSWPDTQYF.